This T cell receptor (beta chain) was observed in a study of spatial heterogeneity in lung cancer. Across the study: Sequencing consistently turned up more beta-chain sequences than alpha-chain sequences. Study conclusions and caveats: Counts of expanded alpha and beta TCRs within tumors tracked the tumor nonsynonymous mutation count.

At least ten counts were recorded for this clonotype. What it recognizes is unknown. Time point given: sample taken at primary tumor resection. Samples were donated by 72 untreated early-stage non-small cell lung cancer patients. The input material, whole RNA from tumor, nontumor lung or frozen PBMC, was sequenced unsorted. Using its own MiXCR run on the 5' RACE reads, TCRdb lists one record per CDR3 protein. The sample shows about 9,600 distinct CDR3 sequences, 8% of them seen only once. The sequencing here drew on lung tumor tissue, taken at surgery. This TCR was sampled from a male donor with early-stage non-small cell lung cancer.

CDR3 coding DNA: TGCAGTGCTAGATTCGGTCCTAGCGGAGGTTACGAGCAGTACTTC. It is translated as CSARFGPSGGYEQYF. The chain carries TRBV20-1 and TRBJ2-7, with 7 bases that match TRBD2. CDR3 length: 15 amino acids. Germline CDR1 DFQATT, CDR2 SNEGSKA (reference sequence). V lost 2 bases to trimming and J lost 4 bases; unmatched junction nucleotides: 11.